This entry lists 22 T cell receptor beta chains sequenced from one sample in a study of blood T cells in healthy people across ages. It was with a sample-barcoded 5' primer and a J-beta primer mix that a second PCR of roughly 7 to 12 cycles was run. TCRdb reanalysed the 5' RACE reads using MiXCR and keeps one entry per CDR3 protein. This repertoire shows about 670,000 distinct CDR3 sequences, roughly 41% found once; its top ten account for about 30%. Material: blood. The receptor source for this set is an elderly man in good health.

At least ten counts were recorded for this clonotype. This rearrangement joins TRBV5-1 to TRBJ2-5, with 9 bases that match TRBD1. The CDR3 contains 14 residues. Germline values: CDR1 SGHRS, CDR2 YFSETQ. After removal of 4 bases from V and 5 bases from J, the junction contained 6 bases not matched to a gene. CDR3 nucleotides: TGCGCCAGCAGCGCCGGACAGGGGAGGGAGACCCAGTACTTC. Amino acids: CASSAGQGRETQYF. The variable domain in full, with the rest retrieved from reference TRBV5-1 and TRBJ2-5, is KAGVTQTPRYLIKTRGQQVTLSCSPISGHRSVSWYQQTPGQGLQFLFEYFSETQRNKGNFPGRFSGRQFSNSRSEMNVSTLELGDSALYLCASSAGQGRETQYFGPGTRLLVL.

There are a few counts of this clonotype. In DNA, the CDR3 is TGTGCCAGCAGCTTGGAGCCAGGGAATAGTTCACCCCTCCACTTT. This translates into CASSLEPGNSSPLHF. This chain uses TRBV5-4 with TRBJ1-6; possible D gene TRBD1, 5 bases. Germline CDR1 reads SGHNT; CDR2 reads YYREEE (reference sequence). V was trimmed by 0 bases and J by 9 bases, leaving 13 bases between them. The CDR3 contains 15 residues.

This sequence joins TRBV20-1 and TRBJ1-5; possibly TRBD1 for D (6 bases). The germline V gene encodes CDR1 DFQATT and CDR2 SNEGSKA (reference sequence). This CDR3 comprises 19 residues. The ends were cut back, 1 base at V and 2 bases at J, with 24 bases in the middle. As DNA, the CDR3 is TGCAGTGCTAGAGCGGTCGGACAGCCCGGGTCGGGGCGCAATCAGCCCCAGCATTTT. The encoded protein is CSARAVGQPGSGRNQPQHF.

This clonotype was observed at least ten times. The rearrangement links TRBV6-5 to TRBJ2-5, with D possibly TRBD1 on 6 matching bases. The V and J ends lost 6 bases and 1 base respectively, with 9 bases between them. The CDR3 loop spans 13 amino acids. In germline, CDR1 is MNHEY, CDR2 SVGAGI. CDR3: CASSRDIQETQYF. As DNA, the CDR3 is TGTGCCAGCAGCCGGGACATCCAAGAGACCCAGTACTTC.

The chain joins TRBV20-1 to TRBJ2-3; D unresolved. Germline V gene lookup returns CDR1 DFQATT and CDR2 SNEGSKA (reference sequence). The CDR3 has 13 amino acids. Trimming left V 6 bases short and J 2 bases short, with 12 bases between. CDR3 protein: CSASPMNTDTQYF. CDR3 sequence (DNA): TGCAGTGCCTCCCCGATGAACACAGATACGCAGTATTTT.

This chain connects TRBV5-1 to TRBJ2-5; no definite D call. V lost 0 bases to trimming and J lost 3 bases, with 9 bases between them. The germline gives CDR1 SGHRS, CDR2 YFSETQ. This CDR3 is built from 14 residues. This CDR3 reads CASSLEYRKETQYF. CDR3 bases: TGCGCCAGCAGCTTGGAGTACAGAAAAGAGACCCAGTACTTC.

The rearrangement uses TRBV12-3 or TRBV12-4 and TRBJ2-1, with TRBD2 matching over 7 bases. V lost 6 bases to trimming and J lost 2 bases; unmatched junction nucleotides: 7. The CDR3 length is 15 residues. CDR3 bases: TGTGCCAGCAGCGTGAGCGGGACCACCTACAATGAGCAGTTCTTC. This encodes CASSVSGTTYNEQFF.

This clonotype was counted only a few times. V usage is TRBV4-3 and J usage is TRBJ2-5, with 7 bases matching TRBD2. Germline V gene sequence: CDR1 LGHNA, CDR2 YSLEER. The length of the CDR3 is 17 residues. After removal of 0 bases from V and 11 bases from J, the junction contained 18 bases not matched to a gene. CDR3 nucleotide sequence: TGCGCCAGCAGCCAAGAATCTGGGGGGAGGGCCTCCAATGAGCAGTACTTC. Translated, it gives CASSQESGGRASNEQYF.

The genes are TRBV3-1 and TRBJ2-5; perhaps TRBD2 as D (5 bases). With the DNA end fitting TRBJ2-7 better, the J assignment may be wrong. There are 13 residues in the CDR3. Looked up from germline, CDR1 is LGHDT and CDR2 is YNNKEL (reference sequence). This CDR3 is CASSQVGSNEQYF. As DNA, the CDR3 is TGTGCCAGCAGCCAAGTTGGGAGCAACGAGCAGTACTTC.

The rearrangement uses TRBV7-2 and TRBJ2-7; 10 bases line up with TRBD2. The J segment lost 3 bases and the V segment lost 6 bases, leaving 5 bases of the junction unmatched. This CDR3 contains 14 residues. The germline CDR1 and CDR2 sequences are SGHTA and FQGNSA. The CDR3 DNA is TGTGCCAGCAGTCGTAGCGGGGGGAACTACGAGCAGTACTTC. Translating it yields CASSRSGGNYEQYF.

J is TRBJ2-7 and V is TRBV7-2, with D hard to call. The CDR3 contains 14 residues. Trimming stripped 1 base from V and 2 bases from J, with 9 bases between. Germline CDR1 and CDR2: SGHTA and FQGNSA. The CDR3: CASSLVYSTYEQYF. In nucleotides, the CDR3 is TGTGCCAGCAGCTTAGTGTACAGTACCTACGAGCAGTACTTC.

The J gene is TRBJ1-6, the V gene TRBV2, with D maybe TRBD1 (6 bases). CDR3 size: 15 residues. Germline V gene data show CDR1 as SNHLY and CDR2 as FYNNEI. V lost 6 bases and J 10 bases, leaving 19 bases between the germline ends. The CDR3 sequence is CASSGQRSRRSPLHF. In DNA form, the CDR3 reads TGTGCCAGCAGCGGACAGCGATCCCGGAGATCACCCCTCCACTTT.

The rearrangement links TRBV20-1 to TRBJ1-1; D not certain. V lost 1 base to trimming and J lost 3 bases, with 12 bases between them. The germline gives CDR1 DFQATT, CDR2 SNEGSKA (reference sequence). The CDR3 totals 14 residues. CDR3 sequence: CSARAPRIYTEAFF. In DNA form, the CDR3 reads TGCAGTGCTAGAGCCCCCAGGATTTACACTGAAGCTTTCTTT.

This CDR3 reads CSARDFTSGFMEQYF. The CDR3 DNA follows: TGCAGTGCTAGAGATTTCACTAGCGGGTTTATGGAGCAGTACTTC. The genes are TRBV20-1 and TRBJ2-5, with TRBD2 identical over 9 bases. Germline V gene data show CDR1 as DFQATT and CDR2 as SNEGSKA (reference sequence). Unmatched junction bases numbered 13, after V lost 0 bases and J lost 11 bases. The CDR3 extends over 15 amino acids.

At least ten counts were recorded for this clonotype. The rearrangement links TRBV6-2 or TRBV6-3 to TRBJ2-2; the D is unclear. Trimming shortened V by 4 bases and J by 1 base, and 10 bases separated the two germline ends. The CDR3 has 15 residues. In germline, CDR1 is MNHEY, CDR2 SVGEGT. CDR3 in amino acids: CASSLTGQNTGELFF. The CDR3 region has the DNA TGTGCCAGCAGTTTAACTGGGCAGAACACCGGGGAGCTGTTTTTT.

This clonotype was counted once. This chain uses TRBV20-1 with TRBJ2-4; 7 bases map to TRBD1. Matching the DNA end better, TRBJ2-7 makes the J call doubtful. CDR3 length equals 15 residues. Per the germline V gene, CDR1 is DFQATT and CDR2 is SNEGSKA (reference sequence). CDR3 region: CSARERRGTIDEQYF. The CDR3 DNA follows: TGCAGTGCTAGAGAGCGCAGGGGGACGATCGACGAGCAGTACTTC.

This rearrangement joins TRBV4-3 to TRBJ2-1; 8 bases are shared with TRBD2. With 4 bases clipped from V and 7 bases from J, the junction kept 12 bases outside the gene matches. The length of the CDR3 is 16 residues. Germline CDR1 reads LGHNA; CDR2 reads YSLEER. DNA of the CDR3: TGCGCCAGCAGCCCCCACAACACGGGGGGGCAGAATGAGCAGTTCTTC. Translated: CASSPHNTGGQNEQFF.

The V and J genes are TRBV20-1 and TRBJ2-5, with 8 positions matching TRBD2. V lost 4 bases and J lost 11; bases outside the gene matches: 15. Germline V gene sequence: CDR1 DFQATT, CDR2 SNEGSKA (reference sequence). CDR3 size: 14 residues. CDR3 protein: CSAISPRGVAKQYF. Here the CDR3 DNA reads TGCAGTGCTATCTCCCCGCGGGGGGTTGCGAAGCAGTACTTC.

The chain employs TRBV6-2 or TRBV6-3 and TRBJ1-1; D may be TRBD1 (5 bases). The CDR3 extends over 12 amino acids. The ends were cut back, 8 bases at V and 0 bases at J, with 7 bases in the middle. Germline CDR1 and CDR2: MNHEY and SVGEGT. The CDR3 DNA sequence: TGTGCCAGCGGGACTATGAACACTGAAGCTTTCTTT. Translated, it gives CASGTMNTEAFF.

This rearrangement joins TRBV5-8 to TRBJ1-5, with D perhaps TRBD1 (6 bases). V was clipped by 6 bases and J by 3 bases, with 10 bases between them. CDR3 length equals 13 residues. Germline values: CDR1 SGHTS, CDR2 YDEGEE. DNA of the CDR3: TGTGCCAGCACGGGACAACTCAATCAGCCCCAGCATTTT. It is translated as CASTGQLNQPQHF.

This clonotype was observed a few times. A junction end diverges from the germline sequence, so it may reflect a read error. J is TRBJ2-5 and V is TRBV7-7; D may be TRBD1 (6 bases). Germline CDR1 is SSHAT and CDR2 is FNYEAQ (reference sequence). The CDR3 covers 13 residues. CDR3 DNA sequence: TGTGCTAGCAGCCAACAGGGTCAAGAGACCCAGTACTTC. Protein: CASSQQGQETQYF.

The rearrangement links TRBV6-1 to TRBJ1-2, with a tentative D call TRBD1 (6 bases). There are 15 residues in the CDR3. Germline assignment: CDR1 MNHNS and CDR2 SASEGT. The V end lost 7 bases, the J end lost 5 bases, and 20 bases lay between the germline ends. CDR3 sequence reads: CASISNRQALYGYTF. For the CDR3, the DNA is TGTGCCAGCATCTCGAATCGACAGGCTCTTTATGGCTACACCTTC.